These 9 T cell receptor beta chains share one sample of origin, sequenced in a study of T cells in Graves' hyperthyroidism and ophthalmopathy. Using RNA transcripts as the source, TCR beta CDR3 regions were amplified. An initial round of RT-PCR targeting the TCR CDR3 relied on the HTBI primer set. In TCRdb, the multiplex PCR reads were re-called with MiXCR into one record per CDR3 protein. The sample consists of a few hundred thousand distinct CDR3 sequences, about 20% of them appearing once. Material: blood. The origin of the receptors is a man aged 25-40 years with Graves' ophthalmopathy.

This clonotype appeared many times. V is TRBV5-1 and J is TRBJ2-2; 7 positions agree with TRBD2. Germline V gives CDR1 SGHRS, CDR2 YFSETQ. CDR3 size: 15 residues. Trimming removed 2 bases from V and 5 bases from J; junction bases left unmatched: 6. This CDR3 is CASSFAGVGTGELFF. The CDR3 DNA reads as TGCGCCAGCAGCTTCGCGGGAGTGGGGACCGGGGAGCTGTTTTTT.

The V and J genes are TRBV24-1 and TRBJ2-7; the D gene could be TRBD1 or TRBD2 (5 bases each). This CDR3 is 16 amino acids long. Per germline, CDR1 KGHDR and CDR2 SFDVKD. Trimming pared 0 bases from V and 2 bases from J, leaving 13 bases between. The CDR3 here is CATSDLDGGRPYEQYF. The CDR3 DNA reads as TGTGCCACCAGTGATTTGGATGGGGGTCGGCCCTACGAGCAGTACTTC.

The gene calls are TRBV6-1 and TRBJ2-1; the D is unclear. V lost 6 bases and J lost 4, with 7 bases in between. The CDR3 is 12 amino acids. Looked up from germline, CDR1 is MNHNS and CDR2 is SASEGT. The CDR3 nucleotides read TGTGCCAGCAGGACACCGTACAATGAGCAGTTCTTC. Translating gives CASRTPYNEQFF.

This clonotype was counted a few times. The rearrangement joins TRBV5-1 to TRBJ2-1, with TRBD2 as a possible D gene (6 bases). Trimming cost V 4 bases and J 6 bases, with 11 bases left between them. Germline V CDR1 and CDR2: SGHRS, YFSETQ. The CDR3 extends over 13 amino acids. CDR3 loop: CASSPASVNEQFF. Written as DNA, the CDR3 is TGCGCCAGCAGCCCAGCTAGCGTCAATGAGCAGTTCTTC.

This clonotype has just a few counts. The chain uses TRBV28 and TRBJ1-5; TRBD1 matches at 11 bases. The CDR3 has 15 residues. J gave up 5 bases and V 8 bases, and 8 bases lay outside the gene matches. The germline V gene encodes CDR1 MDHEN and CDR2 SYDVKM. The CDR3 is CASRTGTGGYQPQHF. The CDR3 nucleotides read TGTGCCAGCCGAACCGGGACAGGGGGTTATCAGCCCCAGCATTTT.

The rearrangement links TRBV6-1 to TRBJ1-2; tentatively, D is TRBD1 (5 bases). This CDR3 contains 13 residues. V was pared by 6 bases and J by 4 bases, with 12 bases between. Germline V gene data show CDR1 as MNHNS and CDR2 as SASEGT. Here the CDR3 reads CASRAGRAYGYTF. In DNA form, the CDR3 reads TGTGCCAGCAGAGCGGGCAGGGCCTATGGCTACACCTTC.

This clonotype was observed a single time. The J gene is TRBJ2-5, the V gene TRBV10-3, with D perhaps assigned TRBD1 or TRBD2 (6 bases each). The CDR3 runs to 13 residues. Germline V gene sequence: CDR1 ENHRY, CDR2 SYGVKD. Trimming took off 10 bases at V and 1 base at J, with 13 bases between the two ends. The CDR3 sequence: CATAWGAQETQYF. Written as DNA, the CDR3 is TGTGCCACCGCGTGGGGGGCCCAAGAGACCCAGTACTTC.

The J gene is TRBJ2-3, the V gene TRBV11-2, with TRBD2 identical over 7 bases. CDR1 SGHAT and CDR2 FQNNGV come from the germline V gene. The CDR3 has 16 residues. V gave up 2 bases and J gave up 4 bases; unmatched junction bases: 9. The CDR3, as DNA: TGTGCCAGCAGCTTAACTTCATCGGCGGGAGCAGATACGCAGTATTTT. This codes for CASSLTSSAGADTQYF. Full variable domain (remainder filled in from reference TRBV11-2 and TRBJ2-3): EAGVAQSPRYKIIEKRQSVAFWCNPISGHATLYWYQQILGQGPKLLIQFQNNGVVDDSQLPKDRFSAERLKGVDSTLKIQPAKLEDSAVYLCASSLTSSAGADTQYFGPGTRLTVL.

This clonotype was recorded at least ten times. The chain joins TRBV29-1 to TRBJ1-1, with a possible D match to TRBD1 (5 bases). Per the germline V gene, CDR1 is SQVTM and CDR2 is ANQGSEA. V shed 7 bases and J shed 2 bases, with 8 bases lying between them. This CDR3 spans 11 amino acids. The CDR3 coding sequence is TGCAGCGGGGGGACCAACACTGAAGCTTTCTTT. It translates to CSGGTNTEAFF.